This T cell receptor (beta chain) was documented in a study of early T cells in non-severe SARS-CoV-2 infection. TCRdb re-derived calls from the 5' RACE reads in MiXCR, one entry per CDR3 protein. The top ten clones hold about 4.4% of a sample with under 60,000 distinct CDR3 sequences, around 5.6% of them seen once. The source material was whole blood. This clonotype originated in an adult who was a healthcare worker with PCR-confirmed SARS-CoV-2 infection or an uninfected control (not recorded which).

The CDR3 DNA reads TGCGCCAGCACCACGGACAGCCAGTACCAAGAGACCCAGTACTTC. Protein sequence: CASTTDSQYQETQYF. The chain joins TRBV23-1 to TRBJ2-5, with TRBD1 as a possible D gene (6 bases). TRBV23-1 is classed as an ORF, of uncertain function. Trimming pared 7 bases from V and 0 bases from J, leaving 15 bases between. The CDR3 length is 15 residues.